Sequencing of this T cell receptor beta chain was carried out in a study of blood T cell repertoires in COVID-19. The CDR3 has 13 amino acids. Germline lookup yields CDR1 KGHDR and CDR2 SFDVKD. Trimming shortened V by 6 bases and J by 2 bases, and 9 bases separated the two germline ends. Produced via immunoSEQ multiplex PCR; TCRdb's table is partial and in-frame only. The table records about 350,000 clones, about 91% of them present only once. It was during active infection that Seattle patients were enrolled and then longitudinally followed. This sequence was found in a man younger than 45 with COVID-19, enrolled during active disease. The chain combines TRBV24-1 with TRBJ2-5, with D perhaps TRBD1 (5 bases). Sequenced sample: peripheral blood. CDR3 nucleotides: TGTGCCACCAGTAGTCCAGGGCAAGAGACCCAGTACTTC. This translates into CATSSPGQETQYF.